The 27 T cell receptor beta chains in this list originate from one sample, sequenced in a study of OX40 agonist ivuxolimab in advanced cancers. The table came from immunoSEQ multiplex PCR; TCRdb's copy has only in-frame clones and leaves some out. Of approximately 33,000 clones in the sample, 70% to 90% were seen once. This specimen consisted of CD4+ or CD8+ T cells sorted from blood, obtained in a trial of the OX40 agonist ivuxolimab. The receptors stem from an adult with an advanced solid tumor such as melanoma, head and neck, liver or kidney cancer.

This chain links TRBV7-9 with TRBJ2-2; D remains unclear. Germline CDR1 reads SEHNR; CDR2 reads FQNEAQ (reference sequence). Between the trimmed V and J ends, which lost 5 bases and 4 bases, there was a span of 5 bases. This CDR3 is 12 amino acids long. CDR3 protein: CASSPRTGELFF. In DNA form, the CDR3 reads TGTGCCAGCAGCCCCCGCACCGGGGAGCTGTTTTTT.

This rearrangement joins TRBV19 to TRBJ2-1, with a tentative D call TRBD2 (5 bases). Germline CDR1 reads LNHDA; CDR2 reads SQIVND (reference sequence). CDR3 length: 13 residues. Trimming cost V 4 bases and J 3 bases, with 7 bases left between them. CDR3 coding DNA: TGTGCCAGTAGTAGCGGGCTCTACAATGAGCAGTTCTTC. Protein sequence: CASSSGLYNEQFF.

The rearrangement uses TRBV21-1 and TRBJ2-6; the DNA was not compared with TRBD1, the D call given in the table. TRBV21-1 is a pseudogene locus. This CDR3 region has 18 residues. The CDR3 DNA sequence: TGTGCCAGCAAACCCGGGGACAGTAAACGCTCTGGGGCCAACGTCCTGACTTTC. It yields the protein CASKPGDSKRSGANVLTF.

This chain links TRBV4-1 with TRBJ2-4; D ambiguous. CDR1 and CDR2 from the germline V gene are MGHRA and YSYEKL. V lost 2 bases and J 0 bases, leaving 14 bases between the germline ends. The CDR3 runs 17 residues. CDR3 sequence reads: CASSQWLWALAKNIQYF. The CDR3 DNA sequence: TGCGCCAGCAGCCAATGGCTCTGGGCCCTAGCCAAAAACATTCAGTACTTC.

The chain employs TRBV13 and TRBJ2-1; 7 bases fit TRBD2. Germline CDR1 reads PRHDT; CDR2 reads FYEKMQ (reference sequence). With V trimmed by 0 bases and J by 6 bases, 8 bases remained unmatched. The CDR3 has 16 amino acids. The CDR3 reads CASSLGAGVVSNEQFF. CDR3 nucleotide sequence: TGTGCCAGCAGCTTAGGGGCGGGAGTGGTCTCCAATGAGCAGTTCTTC.

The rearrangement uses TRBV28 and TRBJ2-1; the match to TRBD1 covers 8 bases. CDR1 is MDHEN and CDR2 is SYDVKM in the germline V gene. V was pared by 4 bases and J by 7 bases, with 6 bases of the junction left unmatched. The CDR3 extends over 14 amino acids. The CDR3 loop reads CASSSWTGRNEQFF. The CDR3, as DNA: TGTGCCAGCAGTTCCTGGACAGGGAGGAATGAGCAGTTCTTC.

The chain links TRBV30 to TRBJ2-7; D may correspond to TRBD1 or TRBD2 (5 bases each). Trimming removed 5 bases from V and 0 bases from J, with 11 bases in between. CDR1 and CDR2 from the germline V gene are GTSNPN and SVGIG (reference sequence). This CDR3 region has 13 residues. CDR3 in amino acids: CAWERGDSYEQYF. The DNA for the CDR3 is TGTGCCTGGGAAAGGGGAGACTCCTACGAGCAGTACTTC.

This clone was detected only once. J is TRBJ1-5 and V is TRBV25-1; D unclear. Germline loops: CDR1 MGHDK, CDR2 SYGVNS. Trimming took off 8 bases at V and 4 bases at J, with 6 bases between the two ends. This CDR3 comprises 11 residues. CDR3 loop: CASGENQPQHF. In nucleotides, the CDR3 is TGTGCCAGCGGAGAAAATCAGCCCCAGCATTTT.

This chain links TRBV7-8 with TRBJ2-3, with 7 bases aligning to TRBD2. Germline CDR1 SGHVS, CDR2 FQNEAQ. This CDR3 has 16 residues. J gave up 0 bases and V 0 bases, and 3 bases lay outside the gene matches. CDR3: CASSLAVGGSTDTQYF. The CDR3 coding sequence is TGTGCCAGCAGCTTAGCGGTGGGAGGGAGCACAGATACGCAGTATTTT.

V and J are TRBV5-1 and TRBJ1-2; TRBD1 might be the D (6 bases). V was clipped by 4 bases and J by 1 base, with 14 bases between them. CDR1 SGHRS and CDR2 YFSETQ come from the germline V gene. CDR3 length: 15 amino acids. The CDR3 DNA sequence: TGCGCCAGCAGCGCAGGACAGACCCTTAACTATGGCTACACCTTC. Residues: CASSAGQTLNYGYTF.

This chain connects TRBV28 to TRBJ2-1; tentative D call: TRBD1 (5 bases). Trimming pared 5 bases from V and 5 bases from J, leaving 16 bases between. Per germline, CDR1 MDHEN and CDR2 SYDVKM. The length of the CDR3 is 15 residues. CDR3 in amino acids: CASSPQGRVNNEQFF. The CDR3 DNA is TGTGCCAGCAGTCCGCAGGGAAGGGTGAACAATGAGCAGTTCTTC.

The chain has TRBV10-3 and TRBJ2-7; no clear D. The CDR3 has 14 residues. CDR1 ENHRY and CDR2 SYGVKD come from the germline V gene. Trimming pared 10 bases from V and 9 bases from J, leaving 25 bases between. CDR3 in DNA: TGTGCCACCATGGACGTAGCTCTGTCGGGTAGGCAGTACTTC. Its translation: CATMDVALSGRQYF.

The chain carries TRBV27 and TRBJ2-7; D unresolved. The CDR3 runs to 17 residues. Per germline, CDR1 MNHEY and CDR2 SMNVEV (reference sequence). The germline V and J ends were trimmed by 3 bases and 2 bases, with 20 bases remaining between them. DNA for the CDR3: TGTGCCAGCAGTTTTCGCCCCCTGCAGGCTGGGACCTACGAGCAGTACTTC. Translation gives CASSFRPLQAGTYEQYF.

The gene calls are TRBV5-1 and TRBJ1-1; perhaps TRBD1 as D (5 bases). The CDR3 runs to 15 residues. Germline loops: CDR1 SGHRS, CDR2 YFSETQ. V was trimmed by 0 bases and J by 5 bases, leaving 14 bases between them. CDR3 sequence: CASSLESAGLTEAFF. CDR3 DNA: TGCGCCAGCAGCTTGGAGTCGGCAGGGTTGACTGAAGCTTTCTTT.

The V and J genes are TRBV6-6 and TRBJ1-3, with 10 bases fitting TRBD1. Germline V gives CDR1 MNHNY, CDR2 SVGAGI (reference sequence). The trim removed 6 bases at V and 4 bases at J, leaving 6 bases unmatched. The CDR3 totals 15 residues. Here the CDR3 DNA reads TGTGCCAGCAGCCCGACAGGGGGCTTGGGAAACACCATATATTTT. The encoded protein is CASSPTGGLGNTIYF.

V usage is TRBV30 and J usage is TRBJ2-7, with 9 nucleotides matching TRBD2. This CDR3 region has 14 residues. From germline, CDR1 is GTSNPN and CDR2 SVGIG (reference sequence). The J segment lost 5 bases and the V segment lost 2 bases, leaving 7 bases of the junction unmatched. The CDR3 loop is CAWSKGLAGDEQYF. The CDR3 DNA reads TGTGCCTGGAGTAAGGGACTAGCTGGGGACGAGCAGTACTTC.

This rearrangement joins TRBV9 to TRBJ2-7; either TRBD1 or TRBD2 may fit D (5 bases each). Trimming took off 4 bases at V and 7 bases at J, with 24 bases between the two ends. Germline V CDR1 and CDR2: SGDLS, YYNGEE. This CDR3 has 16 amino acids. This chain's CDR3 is CASSPKIGDAQGEQYF. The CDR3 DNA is TGTGCCAGCAGCCCGAAGATAGGGGACGCCCAGGGTGAGCAGTACTTC.

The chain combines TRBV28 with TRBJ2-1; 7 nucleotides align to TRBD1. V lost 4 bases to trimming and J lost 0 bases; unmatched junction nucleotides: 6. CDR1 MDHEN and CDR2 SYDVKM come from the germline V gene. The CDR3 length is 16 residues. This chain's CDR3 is CASSSTGDSSYNEQFF. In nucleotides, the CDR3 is TGTGCCAGCAGTTCAACCGGGGACAGCTCCTACAATGAGCAGTTCTTC.

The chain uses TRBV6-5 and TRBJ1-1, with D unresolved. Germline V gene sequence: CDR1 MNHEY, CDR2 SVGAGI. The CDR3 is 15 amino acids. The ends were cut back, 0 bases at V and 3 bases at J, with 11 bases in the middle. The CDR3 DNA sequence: TGTGCCAGCAGTTACTCGATAGCTTTAGACACTGAAGCTTTCTTT. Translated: CASSYSIALDTEAFF.

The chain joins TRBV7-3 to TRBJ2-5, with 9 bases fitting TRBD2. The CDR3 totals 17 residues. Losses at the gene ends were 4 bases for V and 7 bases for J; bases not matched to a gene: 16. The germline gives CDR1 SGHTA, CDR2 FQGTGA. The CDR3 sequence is CASSYPSTGLAGRTQYF. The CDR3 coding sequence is TGTGCCAGCAGCTATCCCAGTACGGGACTAGCAGGTAGGACCCAGTACTTC. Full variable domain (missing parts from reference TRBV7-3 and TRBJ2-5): GAGVSQTPSNKVTEKGKYVELRCDPISGHTALYWYRQSLGQGPEFLIYFQGTGAADDSGLPNDRFFAVRPEGSVSTLKIQRTERGDSAVYLCASSYPSTGLAGRTQYFGPGTRLLVL.

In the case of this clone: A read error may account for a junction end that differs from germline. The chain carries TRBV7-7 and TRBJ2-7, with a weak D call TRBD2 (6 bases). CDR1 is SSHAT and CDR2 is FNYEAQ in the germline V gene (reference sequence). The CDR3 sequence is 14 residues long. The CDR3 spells CASSPLGSSYEQYF. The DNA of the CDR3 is TGTGCTAGCAGCCCCCTCGGGAGCTCCTACGAGCAGTACTTC.

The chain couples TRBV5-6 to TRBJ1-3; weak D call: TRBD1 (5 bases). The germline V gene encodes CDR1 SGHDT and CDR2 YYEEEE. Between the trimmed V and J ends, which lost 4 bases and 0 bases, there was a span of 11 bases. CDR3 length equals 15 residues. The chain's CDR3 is CASSADTSSGNTIYF. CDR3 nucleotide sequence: TGTGCCAGCAGCGCGGACACATCCTCTGGAAACACCATATATTTT.

The DNA for the CDR3 is TGTGCCAGCAGCCCGGGAGGTACCCAGTACTTC. It translates to CASSPGGTQYF. The J gene is TRBJ2-5, the V gene TRBV11-2; 7 nucleotides align to TRBD2. The CDR3 spans 11 residues. V gave up 5 bases and J gave up 8 bases; unmatched junction bases: 2. CDR1 is SGHAT, CDR2 FQNNGV, per germline.

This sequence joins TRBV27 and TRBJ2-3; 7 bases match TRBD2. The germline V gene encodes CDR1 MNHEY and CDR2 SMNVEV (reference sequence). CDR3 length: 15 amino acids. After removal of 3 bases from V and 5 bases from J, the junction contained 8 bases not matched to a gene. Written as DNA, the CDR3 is TGTGCCAGCAGTTTTGTGGGAGGGCTCGGAGATACGCAGTATTTT. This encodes CASSFVGGLGDTQYF.

CDR3 nucleotide sequence: TGTGCCAGCAGCTGGGGGTATTCCACTAATGAAAAACTGTTTTTT. This translates into CASSWGYSTNEKLFF. The rearrangement links TRBV11-2 to TRBJ1-4; weak D call: TRBD1 (5 bases). This CDR3 is built from 15 residues. The V end was cut by 4 bases, the J end by 2 bases, with 11 bases between. The germline gives CDR1 SGHAT, CDR2 FQNNGV.

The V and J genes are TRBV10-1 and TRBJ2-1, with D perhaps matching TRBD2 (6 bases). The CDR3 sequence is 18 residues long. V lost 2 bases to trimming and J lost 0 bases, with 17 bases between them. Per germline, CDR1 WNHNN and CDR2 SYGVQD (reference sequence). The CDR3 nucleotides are TGCGCCAGCAGTGAGCTGGGGAGCGGGTTCAGCTCCTACAATGAGCAGTTCTTC. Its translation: CASSELGSGFSSYNEQFF.

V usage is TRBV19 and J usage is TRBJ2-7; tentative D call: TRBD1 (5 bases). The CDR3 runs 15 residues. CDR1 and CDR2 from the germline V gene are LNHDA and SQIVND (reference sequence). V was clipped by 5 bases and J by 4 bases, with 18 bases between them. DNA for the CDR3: TGTGCCAGTAGTCCCCGACGGACAAGCACTTACGAGCAGTACTTC. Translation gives CASSPRRTSTYEQYF.